The clone carrying this T cell receptor (beta chain) was counted only a few times. Its specificity is not known. These data originate in a study of CD8 T cells in ankylosing spondylitis. Germline V gene lookup returns CDR1 DFQATT and CDR2 SNEGSKA (reference sequence). The CDR3 is made up of 15 amino acids. With 4 bases removed from V and 6 bases from J, the gap between germline ends came to 19 bases. Whole-study findings and limits: A motif in TCR beta, a set of about 8 highly homologous variants, appeared characteristic of ankylosing spondylitis blood. Reported data indicate significant enrichment of disease-linked clones within matched ankylosing spondylitis synovial fluid. Prior literature has documented some motif variants in synovial fluid and blood from reactive arthritis.

TCR beta libraries were made by quantitative 5'-RACE with molecular barcodes. TCRdb used MiXCR to reprocess the 5' RACE reads, holding one entry per CDR3 protein. The sample holds about 160,000 distinct CDR3 sequences; around 16% are singletons and the top ten take about 7.8%. The chain uses TRBV20-1 and TRBJ2-1; D perhaps matches TRBD2 (6 bases). This TCR derives from a male donor with ankylosing spondylitis or in good health (not recorded which). Sample: blood, either unsorted or a sorted T cell fraction (not recorded which). The CDR3 bases are TGCAGTGCTAACTGGCCAGGACTACCATTCAATGAGCAGTTCTTC. Translation: CSANWPGLPFNEQFF.